This TCR beta chain was profiled in a study of technical replicates of blood from several donors. Trimming shortened V by 1 base and J by 6 bases, and 19 bases separated the two germline ends. This CDR3 contains 18 residues. CDR1 and CDR2 from the germline V gene are LNHDA and SQIVND (reference sequence). Clones were sequenced by immunoSEQ multiplex PCR, and TCRdb holds only the in-frame ones, with some missing. The sample has under 95,000 clones, roughly 91% seen once. The material sequenced was T cells isolated from PBMCs. The rearrangement links TRBV19 to TRBJ1-6; D may be TRBD1 (5 bases). The sequence came from a human donor in good health. Some clones in this sample may be carry-over from other donors' samples. The CDR3 nucleotides read TGTGCCAGTAGTATAGGCCTTAAAGGGGTTATGGCTAATTCACCCCTCCACTTT. It specifies CASSIGLKGVMANSPLHF.